This is a list of T cell receptor beta chains from one sample in a study of T cell repertoires in cytomegalovirus infection. Each CDR3 protein is one row after TCRdb ran MiXCR on the reads. The table includes approximately 150,000 distinct CDR3 sequences, about 6.3% detected once. The specimen was PBMCs. These receptors were collected from a human donor in good health (CMV status not recorded). Some clones in this sample may be carry-over from other donors' samples. Each CDR3 is given with its conserved first and last residue. The order of the fields is V gene, CDR3 length, J gene, D gene, clone size, CDR3 protein, CDR3 DNA. A D gene is named only where the DNA matches it firmly. Rows give clone size only sometimes, using once, few, many, or a class for an expanded clone.

TRBV7-2	16	TRBJ2-1	NA	many	CASSLVPQGRIDEQFF	TGTGCCAGCAGCTTAGTTCCGCAGGGGAGGATCGATGAGCAGTTCTTC
TRBV19	15	TRBJ1-1	TRBD1	many	CASSPRDRVSTEAFF	TGTGCCAGTAGTCCCAGGGACAGGGTGAGCACTGAAGCTTTCTTT
TRBV7-8	16	TRBJ1-1	NA	many	CASSFPLRGLDTEAFF	TGTGCCAGCAGCTTCCCCTTGCGGGGGCTTGACACTGAAGCTTTCTTT
TRBV12-3/TRBV12-4	19	TRBJ1-5	NA	many	CASSLDRQPQFYSNQPQHF	TGTGCCAGCAGTTTAGATCGGCAGCCTCAGTTTTATAGCAATCAGCCCCAGCATTTT
TRBV28	21	TRBJ2-1	TRBD1	many	CASSLPWTGGSPKRLGNEQFF	TGTGCCAGCAGTTTACCATGGACAGGGGGTTCTCCTAAACGATTGGGCAATGAGCAGTTCTTC
TRBV5-1	15	TRBJ2-5	TRBD2	NA	CASRLGLAGQETQYF	TGCGCCAGCAGACTCGGGTTAGCGGGGCAAGAGACCCAGTACTTC
TRBV5-1	17	TRBJ1-3	NA	few	CASSLVGNSISGNTIYF	TGCGCCAGCAGCTTGGTCGGTAACAGTATCTCTGGAAACACCATATATTTT
TRBV7-8	15	TRBJ2-5	TRBD2	many	CASSLAGTSRETQYF	TGTGCCAGCAGCTTAGCCGGGACTAGCAGGGAGACCCAGTACTTC
TRBV20-1	13	TRBJ2-5	TRBD1	many	CSAPGQFKETQYF	TGCAGTGCTCCGGGACAGTTTAAAGAGACCCAGTACTTC
TRBV6-2/TRBV6-3	16	TRBJ1-4	NA	many	CASSRAATLTNEKLFF	TGTGCCAGCAGTCGAGCAGCAACGTTAACTAATGAAAAACTGTTTTTT
TRBV29-1	14	TRBJ1-4	NA	few	CSGPDRRLNEKLFF	TGCAGCGGCCCCGACCGAAGGTTGAATGAAAAACTGTTTTTT
TRBV6-2/TRBV6-3	15	TRBJ1-1	TRBD1	few	CASSEHGQGLTEAFF	TGTGCCAGCAGCGAGCACGGACAGGGTCTAACTGAAGCTTTCTTT
TRBV2	14	TRBJ1-6	TRBD1	many	CASSTWTGREPLHF	TGTGCCAGCAGTACTTGGACAGGGCGAGAACCCCTCCACTTT
TRBV2	15	TRBJ2-2	TRBD1	many	CASIQDRGTTGELFF	TGTGCCAGCATCCAGGACAGGGGGACCACCGGGGAGCTGTTTTTT
TRBV7-2	15	TRBJ2-2	NA	NA	CASTPPGPFSGEMFF	TGTGCCAGCACCCCCCCGGGTCCTTTCTCCGGGGAGATGTTTTTT
TRBV12-3/TRBV12-4	14	TRBJ1-5	TRBD1	many	CASSLDRRVQPQHF	TGTGCCAGCAGTTTGGACAGGCGCGTTCAGCCCCAGCATTTT
TRBV29-1	14	TRBJ2-1	TRBD2	NA	CSVEDRYGGAEQFF	TGCAGCGTTGAAGATCGGTACGGGGGGGCTGAGCAGTTCTTC
TRBV4-3	15	TRBJ1-1	NA	many	CASSQAGGFRTEAFF	TGCGCCAGCAGCCAAGCGGGGGGGTTTAGGACTGAAGCTTTCTTT
TRBV11-2	13	TRBJ2-7	NA	NA	CASTTDPSYEQYF	TGTGCCAGCACTACGGACCCATCCTACGAGCAGTACTTC
TRBV29-1	14	TRBJ1-4	NA	many	CSVGVGGNNEKLFF	TGCAGCGTTGGAGTGGGGGGCAATAATGAAAAACTGTTTTTT
TRBV11-2	16	TRBJ1-4	NA	many	CASSFDFGRANEKLFF	TGTGCCAGCAGCTTCGATTTCGGACGGGCTAATGAAAAACTGTTTTTT
TRBV7-9	15	TRBJ1-1	NA	many	CASKPNRVRDTEAFF	TGTGCCAGCAAACCTAACAGGGTTAGGGACACTGAAGCTTTCTTT
TRBV7-2	13	TRBJ1-1	NA	many	CASSPQVRGFAFF	TGTGCCAGCAGCCCGCAGGTGCGGGGTTTTGCTTTCTTT
TRBV30	18	TRBJ2-3	NA	few	CAWSAVGPLGGLTDTQYF	TGTGCCTGGAGTGCAGTTGGACCGCTCGGAGGGTTGACAGATACGCAGTATTTT
TRBV19	16	TRBJ1-1	NA	NA	CASSTRTGWVNTEAFF	TGTGCCAGTAGTACCCGTACGGGTTGGGTGAACACTGAAGCTTTCTTT
TRBV5-4	11	TRBJ1-1	NA	few	CASGLGTEAFF	TGTGCCAGCGGTCTGGGCACTGAAGCTTTCTTT
TRBV20-1	13	TRBJ2-6	NA	many	CSARVDGANVLTF	TGCAGTGCCAGGGTAGATGGGGCCAACGTCCTGACTTTC
TRBV20-1	13	TRBJ1-4	TRBD1	NA	CSAIGAGGGKLFF	TGCAGTGCTATAGGGGCAGGGGGAGGAAAACTGTTTTTT
TRBV2	14	TRBJ1-4	TRBD1	NA	CASRAQGGVEKLFF	TGTGCCAGCCGCGCACAGGGGGGAGTGGAAAAACTGTTTTTT
TRBV7-8	13	TRBJ1-6	NA	many	CASSFDGNSPLHF	TGTGCCAGCAGCTTTGACGGGAATTCACCCCTCCACTTT
TRBV7-9	14	TRBJ2-7	TRBD1	many	CASSLAPGGSEQYF	TGTGCCAGCAGCTTAGCGCCAGGGGGTAGCGAGCAGTACTTC
TRBV10-3	15	TRBJ1-1	NA	NA	CAISGDAGMNTEAFF	TGTGCCATCTCCGGAGACGCCGGCATGAACACTGAAGCTTTCTTT
TRBV7-2	14	TRBJ1-2	NA	many	CASSPRMRGSGYTF	TGTGCCAGCAGCCCCCGAATGCGGGGTAGTGGCTACACCTTC
TRBV18	14	TRBJ1-4	NA	NA	CASSRGQDLEKLFF	TGTGCCAGCAGCCGTGGGCAGGACCTAGAAAAACTGTTTTTT
TRBV29-1	14	TRBJ2-1	NA	NA	CSVAWEPSYNEQFF	TGCAGCGTTGCATGGGAACCCTCCTACAATGAGCAGTTCTTC
TRBV20-1	14	TRBJ2-5	NA	NA	CSAQKGALQETQYF	TGCAGTGCCCAGAAAGGGGCCCTACAAGAGACCCAGTACTTC
TRBV7-2	13	TRBJ2-1	NA	many	CASSLALTSEQFF	TGTGCCAGCAGCTTAGCGCTGACTAGTGAGCAGTTCTTC
TRBV29-1	13	TRBJ2-7	TRBD1	NA	CSVEVYRGNEQYF	TGCAGCGTTGAGGTCTACAGGGGGAACGAGCAGTACTTC
TRBV28	17	TRBJ2-2	TRBD1	many	CASSLPGTGGDTGELFF	TGTGCCAGCAGTTTACCCGGGACAGGGGGCGACACCGGGGAGCTGTTTTTT
TRBV6-2/TRBV6-3	13	TRBJ2-1	TRBD2	NA	CATGTSGGGEQFF	TGTGCCACAGGGACTAGCGGGGGCGGTGAGCAGTTCTTC
TRBV29-1	14	TRBJ1-1	NA	many	CSVEDYGSGTEAFF	TGCAGCGTTGAAGATTATGGGAGCGGGACTGAAGCTTTCTTT